The 13 T cell receptor beta chains below all came from one sample that was sequenced in a study of CD8+ T cells in alopecia areata. Sequencing used cDNA as its template, made by extracting RNA and reverse transcribing it. Here immunoSEQ multiplex PCR was the method, and the copy in TCRdb shows in-frame clones only, minus some. This sample carries about 210,000 clones, under 60% of them seen once, and the ten largest clones take around 1.5%. Sample treatment: oral pan-JAK inhibitor, 5-10 mg twice daily. The source material was CD4+ T cells sorted from blood, sampled at week 4, from a patient treated with tofacitinib. All receptors come from a human donor with alopecia areata.

The table lists this clone with a few counts. The CDR3 DNA sequence: TGTGCCAGCTCACCACCGATACTGTCAGGTGATACGCAGTATTTT. It translates to CASSPPILSGDTQYF. V is TRBV18 and J is TRBJ2-3; D uncertain. The CDR3 totals 15 residues. Trimming left V 0 bases short and J 6 bases short, with 13 bases between. Germline CDR1 is KGHSH and CDR2 is LQKENI.

The sample holds one count of this clone. The chain recombines TRBV7-8 with TRBJ2-5; D not certain. The end of the DNA aligns better with TRBJ2-7, so the J call may be wrong. This CDR3 contains 13 residues. Germline V gene lookup returns CDR1 SGHVS and CDR2 FQNEAQ. CDR3: CASSLSLVYEQYF. The DNA for the CDR3 is TGTGCCAGCAGCTTATCCTTAGTGTACGAGCAGTACTTC.

This clone occurred a few times. The chain carries TRBV6-5 and TRBJ2-4; D is possibly TRBD2 (5 bases). This CDR3 contains 16 residues. Per the germline V gene, CDR1 is MNHEY and CDR2 is SVGAGI. V shed 3 bases and J shed 0 bases, with 12 bases lying between them. In DNA, the CDR3 is TGTGCCAGCAGTTATGTATCCGCGGGAGCCAAAAACATTCAGTACTTC. Translation gives CASSYVSAGAKNIQYF.

CDR3 region: CAWSYRGGTEAFF. CDR3 coding DNA: TGTGCCTGGAGTTACAGGGGCGGGACTGAAGCTTTCTTT. The chain is built from TRBV30 and TRBJ1-1; 7 nucleotides match TRBD1. CDR1 is GTSNPN, CDR2 SVGIG, per germline (reference sequence). Trimming at V came to 2 bases and at J to 5 bases, leaving 5 bases not matched to a gene. CDR3 length: 13 amino acids.

The chain links TRBV15 to TRBJ1-2, with 7 bases matching TRBD1. This CDR3 is built from 14 residues. The V segment lost 1 base and the J segment 3 bases; nucleotides outside the gene matches: 2. The V gene's germline CDR1 is LNHNV and CDR2 YYDKDF (reference sequence). In DNA, the CDR3 is TGTGCCACCAGCAGAGGTGACAGGGACTATGGCTACACCTTC. Translation: CATSRGDRDYGYTF.

The rearrangement uses TRBV10-2 and TRBJ1-5; tentative D call: TRBD1 (5 bases). The V and J ends lost 2 bases and 1 base respectively, with 6 bases between them. In germline, CDR1 is WSHSY, CDR2 SAAADI. There are 14 residues in the CDR3. CDR3 sequence: CASSERQSNQPQHF. The CDR3 nucleotides read TGCGCCAGCAGTGAGCGACAGAGCAATCAGCCCCAGCATTTT.

The chain uses TRBV25-1 and TRBJ2-5; 7 bases agree with TRBD2. The CDR3 has 15 amino acids. Germline CDR1 reads MGHDK; CDR2 reads SYGVNS. The V and J ends lost 5 bases and 2 bases, in that order; junction bases with no gene match: 8. CDR3 region: CASSTRGVGQETQYF. DNA of the CDR3: TGTGCCAGCAGTACCCGGGGGGTCGGGCAAGAGACCCAGTACTTC.

The rearrangement uses TRBV23-1 and TRBJ1-5; the D gene is possibly TRBD1 (5 bases). TRBV23-1 is classed as an ORF, of uncertain function. This CDR3 comprises 19 residues. Trimming removed 0 bases at V and 0 bases at J, with 18 bases between. The CDR3 nucleotides read TGCGCCAGCAGTCAATCTTGGGGGAATTTCGGTTATAGCAATCAGCCCCAGCATTTT. Protein product: CASSQSWGNFGYSNQPQHF.

The rearrangement links TRBV10-2 to TRBJ1-6; D remains ambiguous. The CDR3 runs to 16 residues. V dropped 7 bases and J dropped 9 bases, with 22 bases sitting between them. CDR1 WSHSY and CDR2 SAAADI come from the germline V gene. Written as DNA, the CDR3 is TGCGCCAGCACCACGGGGAGGACGGAGGGATCTTCACCCCTCCACTTT. Translation gives CASTTGRTEGSSPLHF.

The V and J genes are TRBV15 and TRBJ1-4; weak D call: TRBD1 (6 bases). The length of the CDR3 is 15 residues. Trimming took 3 bases from V and 4 from J, leaving 12 bases between them. The germline V gene has CDR1 LNHNV and CDR2 YYDKDF (reference sequence). The CDR3 DNA reads TGTGCCACCAGCAGCAGAGGGGGAGATAATGAAAAACTGTTTTTT. As protein: CATSSRGGDNEKLFF.

The genes are TRBV5-1 and TRBJ1-6; perhaps TRBD1 as D (5 bases). Germline CDR1 is SGHRS and CDR2 is YFSETQ. This CDR3 region has 14 residues. V lost 6 bases and J 7 bases, leaving 14 bases between the germline ends. CDR3 sequence reads: CASTPGGENSPLHF. Here the CDR3 DNA reads TGCGCCAGCACTCCTGGAGGGGAGAATTCACCCCTCCACTTT.

The CDR3 DNA reads as TGTGCCAGCAGCTCGCCCCGCAGTGAGCAGTTCTTC. Its translation: CASSSPRSEQFF. The chain is built from TRBV11-2 and TRBJ2-1; no definite D call. Germline V gives CDR1 SGHAT, CDR2 FQNNGV. V was cut by 4 bases and J by 9 bases, with 10 bases left in between. The CDR3 totals 12 residues. Full variable domain (remainder filled in from reference TRBV11-2 and TRBJ2-1): EAGVAQSPRYKIIEKRQSVAFWCNPISGHATLYWYQQILGQGPKLLIQFQNNGVVDDSQLPKDRFSAERLKGVDSTLKIQPAKLEDSAVYLCASSSPRSEQFFGPGTRLTVL.

This clone has a handful of counts. The V and J genes are TRBV7-9 and TRBJ1-5; TRBD1 is a possible D gene (5 bases). Per germline, CDR1 SEHNR and CDR2 FQNEAQ (reference sequence). V dropped 6 bases and J dropped 6 bases, with 9 bases sitting between them. CDR3 length equals 12 residues. Here the CDR3 reads CASSPTGQPQHF. The CDR3 nucleotides are TGTGCCAGCAGTCCTACAGGTCAGCCCCAGCATTTT.